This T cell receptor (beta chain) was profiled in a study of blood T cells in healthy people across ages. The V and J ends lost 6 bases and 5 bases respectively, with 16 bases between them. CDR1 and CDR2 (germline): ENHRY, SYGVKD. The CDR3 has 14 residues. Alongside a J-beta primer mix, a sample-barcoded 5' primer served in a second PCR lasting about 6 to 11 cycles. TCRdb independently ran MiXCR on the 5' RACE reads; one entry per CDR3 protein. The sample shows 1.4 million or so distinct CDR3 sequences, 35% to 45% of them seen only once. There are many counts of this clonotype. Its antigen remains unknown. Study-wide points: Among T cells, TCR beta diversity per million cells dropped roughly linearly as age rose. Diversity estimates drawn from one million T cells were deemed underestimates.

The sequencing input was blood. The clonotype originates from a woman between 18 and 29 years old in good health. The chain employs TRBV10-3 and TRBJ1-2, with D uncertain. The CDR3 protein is CAIRAPVKIYGYTF. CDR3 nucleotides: TGTGCCATCAGGGCCCCAGTCAAGATTTATGGCTACACCTTC.